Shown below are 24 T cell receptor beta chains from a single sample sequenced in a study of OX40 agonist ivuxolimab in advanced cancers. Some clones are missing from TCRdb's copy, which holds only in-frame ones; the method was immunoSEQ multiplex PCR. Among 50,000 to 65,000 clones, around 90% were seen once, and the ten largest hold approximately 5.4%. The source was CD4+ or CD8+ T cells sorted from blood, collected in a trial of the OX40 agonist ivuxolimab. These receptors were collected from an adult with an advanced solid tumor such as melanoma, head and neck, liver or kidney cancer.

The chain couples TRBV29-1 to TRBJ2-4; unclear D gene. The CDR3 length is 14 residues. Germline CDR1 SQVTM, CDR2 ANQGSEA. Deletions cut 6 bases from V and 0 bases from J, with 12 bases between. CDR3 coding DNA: TGCAGCGTCGACAACAGTTTAGCCAAAAACATTCAGTACTTC. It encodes CSVDNSLAKNIQYF.

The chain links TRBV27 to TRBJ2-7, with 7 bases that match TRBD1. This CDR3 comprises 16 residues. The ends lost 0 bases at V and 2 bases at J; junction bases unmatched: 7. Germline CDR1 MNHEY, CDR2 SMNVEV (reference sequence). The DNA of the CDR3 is TGTGCCAGCAGTTTATCGGGACAGACTAAGACCTACGAGCAGTACTTC. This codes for CASSLSGQTKTYEQYF.

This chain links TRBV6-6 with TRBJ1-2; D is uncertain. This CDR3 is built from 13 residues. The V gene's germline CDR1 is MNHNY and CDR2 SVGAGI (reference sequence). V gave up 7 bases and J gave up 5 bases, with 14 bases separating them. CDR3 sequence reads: CASTDVNLYGYTF. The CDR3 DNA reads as TGTGCCAGCACGGACGTCAACCTTTATGGCTACACCTTC.

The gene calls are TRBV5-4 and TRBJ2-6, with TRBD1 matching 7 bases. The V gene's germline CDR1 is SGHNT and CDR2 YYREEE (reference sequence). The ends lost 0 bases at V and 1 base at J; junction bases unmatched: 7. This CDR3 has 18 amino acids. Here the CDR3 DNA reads TGTGCCAGCAGCTTGGGACAGGGTAGGAATTCTGGGGCCAACGTCCTGACTTTC. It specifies CASSLGQGRNSGANVLTF.

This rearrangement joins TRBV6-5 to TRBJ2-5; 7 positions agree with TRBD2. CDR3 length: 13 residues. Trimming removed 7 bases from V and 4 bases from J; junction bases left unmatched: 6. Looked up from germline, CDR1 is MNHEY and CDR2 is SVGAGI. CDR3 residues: CASNSREGETQYF. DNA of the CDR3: TGTGCCAGCAATTCCAGGGAGGGAGAGACCCAGTACTTC.

CDR3 DNA: TGTGCCAGCACCATCAACAGGAGGAAGCATGGCTACACCTTC. It is translated as CASTINRRKHGYTF. This chain links TRBV28 with TRBJ1-2; D might be TRBD1 (5 bases). The V end was cut by 7 bases, the J end by 6 bases, with 18 bases between. The CDR3 contains 14 residues. The germline gives CDR1 MDHEN, CDR2 SYDVKM.

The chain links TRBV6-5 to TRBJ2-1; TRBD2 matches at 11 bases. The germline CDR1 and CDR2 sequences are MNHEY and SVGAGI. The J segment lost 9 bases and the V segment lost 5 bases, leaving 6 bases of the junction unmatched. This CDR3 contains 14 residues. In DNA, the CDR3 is TGTGCCAGCAGTACTAGCGGGAGTCTAGGTGAGCAGTTCTTC. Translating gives CASSTSGSLGEQFF.

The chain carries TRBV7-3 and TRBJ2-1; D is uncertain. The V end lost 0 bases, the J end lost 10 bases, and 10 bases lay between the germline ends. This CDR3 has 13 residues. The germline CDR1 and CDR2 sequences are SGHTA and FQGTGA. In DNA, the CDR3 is TGTGCCAGCAGCTTAACTTACGCAGCCGAGCAGTTCTTC. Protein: CASSLTYAAEQFF.

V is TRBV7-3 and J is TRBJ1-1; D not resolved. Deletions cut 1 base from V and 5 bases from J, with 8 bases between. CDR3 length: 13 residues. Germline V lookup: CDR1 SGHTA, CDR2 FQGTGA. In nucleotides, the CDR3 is TGTGCCAGCAGCTTAAGCGGGTTAACTGAAGCTTTCTTT. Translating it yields CASSLSGLTEAFF.

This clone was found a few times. The CDR3 region is CASTTGLQSSYNSPLHF. CDR3 DNA: TGTGCCAGCACCACGGGACTTCAAAGCTCCTATAATTCACCCCTCCACTTT. V and J are TRBV28 and TRBJ1-6, with D tentatively TRBD1 (5 bases). V lost 7 bases, J lost 0 bases, and 16 bases lay in between. The length of the CDR3 is 17 residues. Germline V gives CDR1 MDHEN, CDR2 SYDVKM.

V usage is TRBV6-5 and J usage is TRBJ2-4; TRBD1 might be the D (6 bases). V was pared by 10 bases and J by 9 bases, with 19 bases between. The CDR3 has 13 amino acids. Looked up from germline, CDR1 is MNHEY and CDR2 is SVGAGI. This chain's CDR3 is CATVDPGRGIQYF. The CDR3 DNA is TGTGCCACCGTAGACCCGGGCAGGGGCATTCAGTACTTC.

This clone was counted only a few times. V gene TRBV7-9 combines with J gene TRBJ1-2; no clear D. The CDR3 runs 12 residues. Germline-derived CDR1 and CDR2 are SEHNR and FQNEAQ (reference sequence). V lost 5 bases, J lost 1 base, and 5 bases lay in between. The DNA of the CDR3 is TGTGCCAGCAGCGGCGTTAACTATGGCTACACCTTC. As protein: CASSGVNYGYTF.

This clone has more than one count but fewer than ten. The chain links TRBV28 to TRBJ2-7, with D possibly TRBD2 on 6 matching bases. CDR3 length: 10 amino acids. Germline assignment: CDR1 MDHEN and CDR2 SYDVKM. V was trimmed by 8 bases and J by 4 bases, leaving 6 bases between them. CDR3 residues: CASRGYEQYF. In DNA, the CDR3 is TGTGCCAGCCGGGGGTACGAGCAGTACTTC.

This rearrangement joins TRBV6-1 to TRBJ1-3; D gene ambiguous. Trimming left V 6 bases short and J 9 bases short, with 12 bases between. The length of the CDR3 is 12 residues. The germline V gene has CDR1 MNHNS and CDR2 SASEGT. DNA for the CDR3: TGTGCCAGCAGCGAGAATGCCGGCACCATATATTTT. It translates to CASSENAGTIYF.

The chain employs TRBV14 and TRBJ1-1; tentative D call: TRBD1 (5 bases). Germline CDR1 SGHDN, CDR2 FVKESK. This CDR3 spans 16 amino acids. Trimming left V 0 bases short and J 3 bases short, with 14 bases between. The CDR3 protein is CASSQEAPRDYTEAFF. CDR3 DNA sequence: TGTGCCAGCAGCCAAGAAGCCCCCAGGGATTACACTGAAGCTTTCTTT.

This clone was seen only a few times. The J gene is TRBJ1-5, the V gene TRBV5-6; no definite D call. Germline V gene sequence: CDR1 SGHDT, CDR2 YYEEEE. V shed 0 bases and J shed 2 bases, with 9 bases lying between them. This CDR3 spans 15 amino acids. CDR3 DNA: TGTGCCAGCAGCTTGGGAACAGTCGGCAATCAGCCCCAGCATTTT. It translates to CASSLGTVGNQPQHF. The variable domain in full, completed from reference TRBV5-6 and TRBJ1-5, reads DAGVTQSPTHLIKTRGQQVTLRCSPKSGHDTVSWYQQALGQGPQFIFQYYEEEERQRGNFPDRFSGHQFPNYSSELNVNALLLGDSALYLCASSLGTVGNQPQHFGDGTRLSIL.

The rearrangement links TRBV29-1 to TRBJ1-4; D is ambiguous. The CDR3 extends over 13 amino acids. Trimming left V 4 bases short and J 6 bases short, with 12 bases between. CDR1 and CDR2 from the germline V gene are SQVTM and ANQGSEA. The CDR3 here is CSVGSLRDEKLFF. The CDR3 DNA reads TGCAGCGTTGGTTCTCTTCGCGATGAAAAACTGTTTTTT.

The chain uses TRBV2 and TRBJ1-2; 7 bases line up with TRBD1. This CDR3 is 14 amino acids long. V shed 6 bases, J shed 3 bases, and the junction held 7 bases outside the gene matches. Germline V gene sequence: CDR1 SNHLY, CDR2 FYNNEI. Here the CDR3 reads CASRGGQTDYGYTF. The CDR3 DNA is TGTGCCAGCAGGGGGGGACAGACGGACTATGGCTACACCTTC.

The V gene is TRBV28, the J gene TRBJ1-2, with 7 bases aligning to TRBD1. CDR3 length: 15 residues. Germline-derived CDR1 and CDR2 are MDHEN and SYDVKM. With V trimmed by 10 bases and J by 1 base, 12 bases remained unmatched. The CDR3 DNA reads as TGTGCCACCTCCTCGGGACAGAGAATTAACTATGGCTACACCTTC. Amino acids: CATSSGQRINYGYTF.

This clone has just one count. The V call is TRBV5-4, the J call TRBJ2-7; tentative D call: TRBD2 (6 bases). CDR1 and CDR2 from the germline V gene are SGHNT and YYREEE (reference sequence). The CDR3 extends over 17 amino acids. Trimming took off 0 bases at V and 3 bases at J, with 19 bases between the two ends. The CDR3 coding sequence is TGTGCCAGCAGCTTGGCGCGGGGACGACGGAACCACTACGAGCAGTACTTC. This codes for CASSLARGRRNHYEQYF. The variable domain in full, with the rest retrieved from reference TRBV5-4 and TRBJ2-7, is ETGVTQSPTHLIKTRGQQVTLRCSSQSGHNTVSWYQQALGQGPQFIFQYYREEENGRGNFPPRFSGLQFPNYSSELNVNALELDDSALYLCASSLARGRRNHYEQYFGPGTRLTVT.

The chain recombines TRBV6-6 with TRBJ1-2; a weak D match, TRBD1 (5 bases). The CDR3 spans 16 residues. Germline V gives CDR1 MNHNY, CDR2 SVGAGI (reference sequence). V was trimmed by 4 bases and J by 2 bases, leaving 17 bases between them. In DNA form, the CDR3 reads TGTGCCAGCAGTTTTCCCCAGGGAGAGGTCAACTATGGCTACACCTTC. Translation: CASSFPQGEVNYGYTF.

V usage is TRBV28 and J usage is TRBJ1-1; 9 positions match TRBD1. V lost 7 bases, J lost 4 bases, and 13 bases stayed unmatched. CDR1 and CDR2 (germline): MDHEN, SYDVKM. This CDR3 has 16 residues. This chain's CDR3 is CASIILPGQGGTEAFF. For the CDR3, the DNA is TGTGCCAGCATTATTCTACCGGGACAGGGAGGCACTGAAGCTTTCTTT.

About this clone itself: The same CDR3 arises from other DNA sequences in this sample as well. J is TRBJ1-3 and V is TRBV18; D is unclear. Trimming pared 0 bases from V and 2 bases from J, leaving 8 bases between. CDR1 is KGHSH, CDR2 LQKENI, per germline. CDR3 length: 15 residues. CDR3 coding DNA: TGTGCCAGCTCACCACCAGGAGGGCCTGGAAACACCATATATTTT. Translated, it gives CASSPPGGPGNTIYF.

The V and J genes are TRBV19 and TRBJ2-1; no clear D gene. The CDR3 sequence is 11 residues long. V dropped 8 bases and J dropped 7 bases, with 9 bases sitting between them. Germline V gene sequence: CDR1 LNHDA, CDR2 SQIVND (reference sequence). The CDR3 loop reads CASGLVNEQFF. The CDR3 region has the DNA TGTGCCAGTGGTTTGGTGAATGAGCAGTTCTTC.